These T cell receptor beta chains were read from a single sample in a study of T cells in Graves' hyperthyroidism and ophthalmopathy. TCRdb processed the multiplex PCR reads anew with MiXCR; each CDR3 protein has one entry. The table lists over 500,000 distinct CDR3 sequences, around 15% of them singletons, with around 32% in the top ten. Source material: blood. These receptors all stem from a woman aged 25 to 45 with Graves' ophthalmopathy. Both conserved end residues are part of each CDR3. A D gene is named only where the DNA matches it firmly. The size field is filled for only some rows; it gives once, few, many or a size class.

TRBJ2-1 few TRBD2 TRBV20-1 CSARKWASGRFGRNEQFF TGCAGTGCTAGAAAATGGGCTAGCGGGAGATTCGGACGCAATGAGCAGTTCTTC
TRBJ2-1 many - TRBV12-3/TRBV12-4 CASRDSGRDEQFF TGTGCCAGCAGGGATAGCGGAAGGGATGAGCAGTTCTTC
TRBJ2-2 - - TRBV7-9 CASSHPDTGYTGELFF TGTGCCAGCAGCCATCCTGATACTGGCTACACCGGGGAGCTGTTTTTT
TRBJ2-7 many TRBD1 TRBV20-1 CSARDARDSLYEQYF TGCAGTGCTAGAGACGCGAGGGACAGCCTCTACGAGCAGTACTTC
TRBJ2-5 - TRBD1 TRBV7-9 CASSSTGGLGETQYF TGTGCCAGCAGCTCGACAGGGGGCCTCGGGGAGACCCAGTACTTC
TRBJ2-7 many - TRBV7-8 CASSFPAAAYEQYF TGTGCCAGCAGCTTCCCAGCGGCCGCCTACGAGCAGTACTTC
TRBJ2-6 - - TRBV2 CASSETWTGAGANVLTF TGTGCCAGCAGTGAAACATGGACGGGGGCTGGGGCCAACGTCCTGACTTTC
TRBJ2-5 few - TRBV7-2 CATSAQETQYF TGTGCCACCTCAGCACAAGAGACCCAGTACTTC
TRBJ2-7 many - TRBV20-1 CSARASDRHYEQYF TGCAGTGCTAGAGCGTCGGACAGACACTACGAGCAGTACTTC
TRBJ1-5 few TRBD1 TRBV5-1 CASARTGDRNQPQHF TGCGCCAGCGCTCGGACAGGGGATCGGAATCAGCCCCAGCATTTT
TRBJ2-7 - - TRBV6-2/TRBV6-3 CASRYSTPSDSYEQYF TGTGCCAGCAGGTACTCGACACCTAGTGATTCCTACGAGCAGTACTTC
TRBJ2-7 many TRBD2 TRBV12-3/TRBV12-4 CASSLRPQREGNEQYF TGTGCCAGCAGTTTACGCCCGCAGCGGGAAGGCAACGAGCAGTACTTC
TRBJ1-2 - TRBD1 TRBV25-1 CASSESPTGDGYTF TGTGCCAGCAGTGAATCCCCAACAGGGGATGGCTACACCTTC
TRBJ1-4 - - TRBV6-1 CASRQGFEKLFF TGTGCCAGCAGGCAGGGTTTTGAAAAACTGTTTTTT
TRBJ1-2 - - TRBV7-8 CASKKGVGYGYTF TGTGCCAGCAAAAAGGGTGTCGGCTATGGCTACACCTTC
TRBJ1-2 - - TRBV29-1 CSVPDFYGYTF TGCAGCGTTCCCGACTTCTATGGCTACACCTTC
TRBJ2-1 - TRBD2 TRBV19 CASRGLAHNEQFF TGTGCCAGTCGGGGACTAGCCCACAATGAGCAGTTCTTC
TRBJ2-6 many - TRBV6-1 CASRPLVAGWGANVLTF TGTGCCAGCAGACCCCTTGTTGCGGGGTGGGGGGCCAACGTCCTGACTTTC
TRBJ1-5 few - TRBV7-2 CASSPTFVGQPQHF TGTGCCAGCAGCCCCACATTCGTCGGTCAGCCCCAGCATTTT
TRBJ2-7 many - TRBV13 CASSLGLRGSGAYEQYF TGTGCCAGCAGCTTAGGCCTACGGGGGTCTGGGGCCTACGAGCAGTACTTC
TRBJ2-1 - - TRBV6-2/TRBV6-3 CASRRQGTRPNDYNEQFF TGTGCCAGCAGGAGACAGGGGACTAGGCCGAATGACTACAATGAGCAGTTCTTC
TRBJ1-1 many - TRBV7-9 CASSPAAGQLNTEAFF TGTGCCAGCAGCCCGGCGGCCGGACAGCTTAACACTGAAGCTTTCTTT